This TCR beta chain originates from a study of blood T cell repertoires in COVID-19. Overall study: Sample material is recorded as cDNA or gDNA derived from T cells, B-cell-depleted T cells, or PBMCs.

This clone was recorded a few times. In the original processing: Scientists estimated how many nucleated cells there were by amplifying reference gene primers. The method was immunoSEQ multiplex PCR; TCRdb's version includes in-frame clones alone and lacks a portion of them. V and J calls and clone size come straight from that table; D and trimming were deduced from the DNA. The data contain roughly 110,000 clones, more than 80% of them singletons. The source material was peripheral blood. The TCR comes from a woman in her sixties or seventies with acute or convalescent COVID-19.

CDR3 nucleotides: TGTGCCAGCAGCTCATACCTCCGAGGGGGAAGGTCACCCCTCCACTTT. Protein: CASSSYLRGGRSPLHF. The V gene is TRBV7-9, the J gene TRBJ1-6, with D possibly being TRBD1 (6 bases). Trimming left V 4 bases short and J 10 bases short, with 20 bases between. Germline CDR1 and CDR2: SEHNR and FQNEAQ (reference sequence). The CDR3 length is 16 residues.